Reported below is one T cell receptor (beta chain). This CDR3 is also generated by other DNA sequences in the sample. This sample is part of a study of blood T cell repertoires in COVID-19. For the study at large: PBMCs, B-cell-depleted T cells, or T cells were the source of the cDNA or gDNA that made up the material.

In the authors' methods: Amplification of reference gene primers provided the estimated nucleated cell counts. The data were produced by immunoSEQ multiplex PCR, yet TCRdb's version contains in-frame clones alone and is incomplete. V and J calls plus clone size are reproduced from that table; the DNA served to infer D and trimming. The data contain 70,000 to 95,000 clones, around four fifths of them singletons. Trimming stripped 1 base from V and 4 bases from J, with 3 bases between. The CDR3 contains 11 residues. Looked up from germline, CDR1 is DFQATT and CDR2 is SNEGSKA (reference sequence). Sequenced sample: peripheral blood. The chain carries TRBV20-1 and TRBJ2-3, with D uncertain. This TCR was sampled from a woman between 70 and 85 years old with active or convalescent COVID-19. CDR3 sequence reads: CSARAADTQYF. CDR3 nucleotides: TGCAGTGCTAGAGCGGCAGATACGCAGTATTTT.